The 8 T cell receptor beta chains reported below all come from one sample, sequenced in a study of response to subunit inactivated influenza vaccine. TCRdb used MiXCR to reprocess the RT-PCR reads, holding one entry per CDR3 protein. Found here are approximately 500,000 distinct CDR3 sequences, around 21% of them singletons; the top ten hold 2.5% to 3%. These data are also associated with another study on T cells expressing NK-cell markers. As reported in that work: The TCR beta cDNA came from 5'RACE template switching with UMIs.

The starting material was CD4+ T cells sorted from PBMCs, obtained about 13 days after vaccination. The receptors were sampled from a man aged 50 or older who received an inactivated influenza vaccine.

This rearrangement joins TRBV6-2 or TRBV6-3 to TRBJ2-4; D is undetermined. Germline CDR1 MNHEY, CDR2 SVGEGT. Trimming pared 2 bases from V and 7 bases from J, leaving 9 bases between. The CDR3 is made up of 13 amino acids. The CDR3 nucleotides are TGTGCCAGCAGTTACGGGGAAATCAACATTCAGTACTTC. Translated, it gives CASSYGEINIQYF.

The chain joins TRBV18 to TRBJ2-3, with D possibly TRBD2 on 5 matching bases. V was cut by 2 bases and J by 3 bases, with 9 bases left in between. Germline V gene lookup returns CDR1 KGHSH and CDR2 LQKENI. The CDR3 is made up of 14 amino acids. The chain's CDR3 is CASSPLRDTDTQYF. CDR3 nucleotide sequence: TGTGCCAGCTCACCATTACGGGATACAGATACGCAGTATTTT.

There are a few counts of this clonotype. V gene TRBV15 combines with J gene TRBJ1-1; 7 nucleotides match TRBD1. V trimming: 1 base; J trimming: 9 bases; junction bases outside the gene matches: 2. Germline assignment: CDR1 LNHNV and CDR2 YYDKDF (reference sequence). CDR3 length equals 12 residues. The CDR3 bases are TGTGCCACCAGCAGAGCGACAGGGAAAGCTTTCTTT. The encoded protein is CATSRATGKAFF.

This clonotype has just a few counts. The genes are TRBV27 and TRBJ2-7; the match to TRBD2 covers 14 bases. The CDR3 spans 16 residues. V gave up 5 bases and J gave up 6 bases; unmatched junction bases: 9. Looked up from germline, CDR1 is MNHEY and CDR2 is SMNVEV (reference sequence). CDR3 protein: CASSGGTSGRFLEQYF. In DNA form, the CDR3 reads TGTGCCAGCAGTGGTGGGACTAGCGGGAGATTCCTCGAGCAGTACTTC.

This clonotype was observed many times. The chain links TRBV10-3 to TRBJ2-7; no clear D. Germline assignment: CDR1 ENHRY and CDR2 SYGVKD. CDR3 length equals 16 residues. V lost 5 bases and J 5 bases, leaving 22 bases between the germline ends. The CDR3 nucleotides are TGTGCCATCAGTAAGAGGACCCTCGAAGGTGTCAACGAGCAGTACTTC. Protein product: CAISKRTLEGVNEQYF.

The chain recombines TRBV11-2 with TRBJ1-5; no reliable D call. The length of the CDR3 is 15 residues. From germline, CDR1 is SGHAT and CDR2 FQNNGV. With 2 bases removed from V and 2 bases from J, the gap between germline ends came to 10 bases. The CDR3 bases are TGTGCCAGCAGCTTATCCGATATTGGCAATCAGCCCCAGCATTTT. This gives the protein CASSLSDIGNQPQHF. Together with reference TRBV11-2 and TRBJ1-5, the CDR3 gives the full variable domain: EAGVAQSPRYKIIEKRQSVAFWCNPISGHATLYWYQQILGQGPKLLIQFQNNGVVDDSQLPKDRFSAERLKGVDSTLKIQPAKLEDSAVYLCASSLSDIGNQPQHFGDGTRLSIL.

The chain recombines TRBV5-1 with TRBJ1-4; D not resolved. Germline CDR1 is SGHRS and CDR2 is YFSETQ. This CDR3 spans 17 amino acids. V lost 0 bases and J 1 base, leaving 13 bases between the germline ends. The CDR3 sequence is CASSLGGYRGTNEKLFF. CDR3 DNA sequence: TGCGCCAGCAGCTTGGGTGGGTACCGAGGAACTAATGAAAAACTGTTTTTT.

The chain carries TRBV7-6 and TRBJ2-7, with D possibly TRBD1 on 6 matching bases. With 5 bases removed from V and 1 base from J, the gap between germline ends came to 18 bases. From germline, CDR1 is SGHVS and CDR2 FNYEAQ. The CDR3 spans 16 residues. The DNA of the CDR3 is TGTGCCAGCAGCGCCCACAGGGATGTGGGTTCCTACGAGCAGTACTTC. Translating gives CASSAHRDVGSYEQYF.